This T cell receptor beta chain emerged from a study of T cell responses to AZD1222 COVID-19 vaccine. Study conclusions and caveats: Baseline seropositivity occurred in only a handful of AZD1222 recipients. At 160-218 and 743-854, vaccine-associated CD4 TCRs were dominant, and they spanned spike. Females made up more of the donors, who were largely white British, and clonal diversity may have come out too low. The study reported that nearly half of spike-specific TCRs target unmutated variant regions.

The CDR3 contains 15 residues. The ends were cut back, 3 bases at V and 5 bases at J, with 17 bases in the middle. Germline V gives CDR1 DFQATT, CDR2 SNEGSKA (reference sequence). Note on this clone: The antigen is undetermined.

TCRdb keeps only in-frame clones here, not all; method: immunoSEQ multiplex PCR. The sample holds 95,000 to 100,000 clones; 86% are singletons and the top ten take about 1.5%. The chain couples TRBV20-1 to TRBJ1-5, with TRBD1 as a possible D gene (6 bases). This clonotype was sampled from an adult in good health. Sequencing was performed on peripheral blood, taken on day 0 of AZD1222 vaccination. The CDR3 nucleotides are TGCAGTGCTAGTATCTGGGGACAAAGGGATCAGCCCCAGCATTTT. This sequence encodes CSASIWGQRDQPQHF.